This note documents a single T cell receptor beta chain sequence. Its antigen is not identified. Assay: immunoSEQ multiplex PCR; the TCRdb copy retains only in-frame clones and omits some. The table lists tens of thousands of clones, around 82% of them singletons. Those with chemo-refractory metastatic non-small-cell lung cancer were treated with focal radiation combined with CTLA-4 blockade using ipilimumab. The data were obtained in a study of radiotherapy plus CTLA-4 blockade in lung cancer. Study background: With around 30% of patients having disease control, objective responses were seen in 15% to 20%.

Study-wide results and caveats: Blood saw expansion of tumor-derived TCR clones after radiotherapy plus ipilimumab.

This TCR came from a human donor with non-small cell lung cancer who had a complete response to radiotherapy plus ipilimumab. Specimen: peripheral blood, collected from a patient treated with radiotherapy plus ipilimumab.

CDR3 nucleotide sequence: TGTGCCAGCAGTTCACTGCTGACAGGCTCCTACGAGCAGTACGTC. Protein sequence: CASSSLLTGSYEQYV. The J gene is TRBJ2-7, the V gene TRBV27, with D perhaps matching TRBD1 (6 bases). CDR3 size: 15 residues. CDR1 MNHEY and CDR2 SMNVEV come from the germline V gene (reference sequence). V was clipped by 4 bases and J by 0 bases, with 13 bases between them.